Detailed here is one T cell receptor beta chain. Its target is unknown. Additional DNA sequences in this sample encode the identical CDR3. The data were produced by immunoSEQ multiplex PCR, yet TCRdb's version contains in-frame clones alone and is incomplete. The sample contains roughly 230,000 clones, less than 95% of which appear only once. These data are taken from a study of cytomegalovirus exposure and HLA in healthy donors. For the study at large: The 120 or so validation repertoires were produced on the same platform as the 650 to 800 repertoires of the first cohort. This was reported in a later analysis. Study-level points and caveats: For cytomegalovirus status, the classifier reportedly gave diagnoses with high specificity and sensitivity. Researchers catalogued some 160 TCR beta chains as cytomegalovirus-associated.

The V gene's germline CDR1 is MNHEY and CDR2 SMNVEV (reference sequence). The CDR3 is made up of 15 amino acids. With V trimmed by 3 bases and J by 4 bases, 0 bases remained unmatched. Sequencing was carried out using PBMCs. The chain has TRBV27 and TRBJ2-2, with 12 bases matching TRBD2. The source is a woman aged 30 to 39 in good health and CMV-seronegative. The CDR3 DNA is TGTGCCAGCAGTTTGGGACTAGCGGGCACCGGGGAGCTGTTTTTT. Translated: CASSLGLAGTGELFF.